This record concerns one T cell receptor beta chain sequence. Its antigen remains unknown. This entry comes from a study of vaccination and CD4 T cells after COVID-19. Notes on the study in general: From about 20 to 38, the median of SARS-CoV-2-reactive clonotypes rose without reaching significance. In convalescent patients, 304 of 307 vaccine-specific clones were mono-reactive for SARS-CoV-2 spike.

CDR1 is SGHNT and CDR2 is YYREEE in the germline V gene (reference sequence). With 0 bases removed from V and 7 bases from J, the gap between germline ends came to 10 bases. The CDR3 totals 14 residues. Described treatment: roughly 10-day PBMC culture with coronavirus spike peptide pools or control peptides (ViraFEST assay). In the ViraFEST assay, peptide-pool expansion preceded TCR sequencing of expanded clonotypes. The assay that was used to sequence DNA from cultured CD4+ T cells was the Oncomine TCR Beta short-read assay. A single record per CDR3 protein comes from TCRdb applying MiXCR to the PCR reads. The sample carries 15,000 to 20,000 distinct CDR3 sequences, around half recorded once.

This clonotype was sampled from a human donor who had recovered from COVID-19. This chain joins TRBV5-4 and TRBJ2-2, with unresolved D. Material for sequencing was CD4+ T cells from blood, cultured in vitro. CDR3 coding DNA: TGTGCCAGCAGCTTGGATTCGGGTGTCGGGGAGCTGTTTTTT. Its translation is CASSLDSGVGELFF.